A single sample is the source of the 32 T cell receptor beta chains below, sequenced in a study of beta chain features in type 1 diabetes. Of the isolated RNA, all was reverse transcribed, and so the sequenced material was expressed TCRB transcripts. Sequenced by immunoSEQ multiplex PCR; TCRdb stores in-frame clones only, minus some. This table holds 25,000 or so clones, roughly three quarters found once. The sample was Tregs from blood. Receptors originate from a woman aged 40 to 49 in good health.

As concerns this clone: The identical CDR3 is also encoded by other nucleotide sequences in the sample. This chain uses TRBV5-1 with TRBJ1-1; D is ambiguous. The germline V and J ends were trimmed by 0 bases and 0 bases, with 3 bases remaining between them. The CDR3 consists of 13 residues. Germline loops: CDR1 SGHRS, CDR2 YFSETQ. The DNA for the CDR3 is TGCGCCAGCAGCTTGGGCGTGAACACTGAAGCTTTCTTT. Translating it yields CASSLGVNTEAFF.

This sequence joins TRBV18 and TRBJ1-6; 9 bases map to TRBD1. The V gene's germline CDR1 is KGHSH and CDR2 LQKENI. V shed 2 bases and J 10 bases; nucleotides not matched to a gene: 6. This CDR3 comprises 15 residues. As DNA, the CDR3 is TGTGCCAGCTCACCAGATCGGGGACAGGGCTCACCCCTCCACTTT. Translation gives CASSPDRGQGSPLHF. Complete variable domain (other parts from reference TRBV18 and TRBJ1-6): NAGVMQNPRHLVRRRGQEARLRCSPMKGHSHVYWYRQLPEEGLKFMVYLQKENIIDESGMPKERFSAEFPKEGPSILRIQQVVRGDSAAYFCASSPDRGQGSPLHFGNGTRLTVT.

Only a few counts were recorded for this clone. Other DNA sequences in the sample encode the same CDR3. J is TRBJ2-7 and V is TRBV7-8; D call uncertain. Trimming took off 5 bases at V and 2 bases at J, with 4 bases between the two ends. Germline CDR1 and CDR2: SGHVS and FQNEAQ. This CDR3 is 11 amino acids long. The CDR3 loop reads CASSEAYEQYF. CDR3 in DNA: TGTGCCAGCAGCGAGGCCTACGAGCAGTACTTC.

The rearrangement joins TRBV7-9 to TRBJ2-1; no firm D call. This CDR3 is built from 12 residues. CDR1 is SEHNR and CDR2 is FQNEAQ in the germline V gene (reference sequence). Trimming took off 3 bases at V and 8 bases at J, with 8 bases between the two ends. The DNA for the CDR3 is TGTGCCAGCAGCTTCCCCAGCGATGAGCAGTTCTTC. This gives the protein CASSFPSDEQFF.

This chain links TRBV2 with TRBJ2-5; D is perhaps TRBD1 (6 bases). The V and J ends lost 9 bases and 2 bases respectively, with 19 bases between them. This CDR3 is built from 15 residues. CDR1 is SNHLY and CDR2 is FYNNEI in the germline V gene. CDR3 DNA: TGTGCCAGTGCCCCGGACCAGGGGCAGCAAGAGACCCAGTACTTC. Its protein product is CASAPDQGQQETQYF.

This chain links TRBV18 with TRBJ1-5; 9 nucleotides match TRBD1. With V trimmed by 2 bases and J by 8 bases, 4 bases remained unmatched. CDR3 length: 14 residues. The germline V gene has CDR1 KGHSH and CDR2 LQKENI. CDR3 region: CASSPWDREKPQHF. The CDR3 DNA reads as TGTGCCAGCTCACCATGGGACAGGGAGAAGCCCCAGCATTTT.

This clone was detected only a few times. CDR3 nucleotide sequence: TGTGCCAGCAGCTTTCTTCGGGGGGAAAAACTGTTTTTT. Translation: CASSFLRGEKLFF. The V and J genes are TRBV7-2 and TRBJ1-4, with D perhaps matching TRBD1 (5 bases). This CDR3 spans 13 amino acids. V lost 3 bases and J lost 8, with 10 bases in between. Germline-derived CDR1 and CDR2 are SGHTA and FQGNSA.

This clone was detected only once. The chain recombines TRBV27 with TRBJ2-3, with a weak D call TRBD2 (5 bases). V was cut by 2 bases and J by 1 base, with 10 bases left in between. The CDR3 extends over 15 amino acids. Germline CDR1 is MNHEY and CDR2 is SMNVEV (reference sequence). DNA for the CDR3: TGTGCCAGCAGTTTACGGGGTCCCCGCACAGATACGCAGTATTTT. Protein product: CASSLRGPRTDTQYF.

CDR3 DNA sequence: TGTGCCAGCAATCGGGGGAACCAAGAGACCCAGTACTTC. Protein sequence: CASNRGNQETQYF. The rearrangement links TRBV7-2 to TRBJ2-5, with TRBD2 as a possible D gene (6 bases). CDR1 and CDR2 from the germline V gene are SGHTA and FQGNSA. V dropped 7 bases and J dropped 0 bases, with 9 bases sitting between them. CDR3 size: 13 residues.

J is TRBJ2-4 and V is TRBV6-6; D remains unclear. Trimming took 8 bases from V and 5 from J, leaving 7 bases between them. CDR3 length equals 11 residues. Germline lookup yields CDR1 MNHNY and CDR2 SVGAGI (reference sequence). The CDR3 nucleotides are TGTGCCAGCTCCTGGCAAAACATTCAGTACTTC. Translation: CASSWQNIQYF.

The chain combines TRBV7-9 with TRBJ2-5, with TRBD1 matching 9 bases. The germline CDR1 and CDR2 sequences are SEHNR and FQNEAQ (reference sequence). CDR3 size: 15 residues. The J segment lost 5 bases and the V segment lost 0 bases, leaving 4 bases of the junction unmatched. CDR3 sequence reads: CASSLAWTGEETQYF. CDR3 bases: TGTGCCAGCAGCTTAGCGTGGACAGGGGAGGAGACCCAGTACTTC.

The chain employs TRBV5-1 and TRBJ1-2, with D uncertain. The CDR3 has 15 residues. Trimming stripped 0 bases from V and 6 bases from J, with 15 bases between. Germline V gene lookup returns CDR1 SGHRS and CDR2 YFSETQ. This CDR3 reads CASSLVALRRDGYTF. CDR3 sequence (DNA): TGCGCCAGCAGCTTGGTGGCACTTCGGAGGGATGGCTACACCTTC.

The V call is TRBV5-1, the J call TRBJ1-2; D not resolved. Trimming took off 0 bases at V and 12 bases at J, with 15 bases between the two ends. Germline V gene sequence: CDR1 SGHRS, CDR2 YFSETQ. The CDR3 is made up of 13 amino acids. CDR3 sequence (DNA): TGCGCCAGCAGCTTGGAGGCTCAGGTTTTTCACACCTTC. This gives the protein CASSLEAQVFHTF.

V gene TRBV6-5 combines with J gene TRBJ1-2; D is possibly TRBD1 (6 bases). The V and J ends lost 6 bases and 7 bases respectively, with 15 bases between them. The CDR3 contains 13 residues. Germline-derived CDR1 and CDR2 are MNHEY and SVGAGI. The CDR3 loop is CASRKQGISGYTF. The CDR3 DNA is TGTGCCAGCAGAAAACAGGGAATAAGTGGCTACACCTTC.

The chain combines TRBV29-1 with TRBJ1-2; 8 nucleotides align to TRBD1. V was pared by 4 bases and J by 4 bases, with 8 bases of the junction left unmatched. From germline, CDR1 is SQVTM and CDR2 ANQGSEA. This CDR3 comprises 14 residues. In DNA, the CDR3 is TGCAGCGTTGCATCGACAGGGGCCGCCTATGGCTACACCTTC. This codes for CSVASTGAAYGYTF.

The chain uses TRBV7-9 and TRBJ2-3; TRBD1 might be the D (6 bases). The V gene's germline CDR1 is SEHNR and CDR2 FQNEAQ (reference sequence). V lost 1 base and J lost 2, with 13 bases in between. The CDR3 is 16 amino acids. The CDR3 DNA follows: TGTGCCAGCAGCTTAGGGCACAGGGCCCTCACAGATACGCAGTATTTT. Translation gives CASSLGHRALTDTQYF.

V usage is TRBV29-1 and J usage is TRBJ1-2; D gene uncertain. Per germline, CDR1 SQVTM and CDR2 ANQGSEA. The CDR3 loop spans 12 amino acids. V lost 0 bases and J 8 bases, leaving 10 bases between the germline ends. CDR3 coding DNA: TGCAGCGTTGAAGACGCGTCTTGGGGCTACACCTTC. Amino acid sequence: CSVEDASWGYTF.

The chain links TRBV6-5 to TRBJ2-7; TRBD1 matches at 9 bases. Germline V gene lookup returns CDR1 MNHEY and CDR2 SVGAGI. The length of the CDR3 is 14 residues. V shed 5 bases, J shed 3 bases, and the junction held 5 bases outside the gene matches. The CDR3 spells CASSHTGQGYEQYF. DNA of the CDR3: TGTGCCAGCAGTCACACGGGACAGGGCTACGAGCAGTACTTC.

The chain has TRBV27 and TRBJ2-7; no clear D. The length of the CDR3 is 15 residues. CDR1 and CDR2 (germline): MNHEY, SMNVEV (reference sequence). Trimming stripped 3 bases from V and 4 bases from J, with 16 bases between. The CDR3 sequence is CASSFFRNNQYEQYF. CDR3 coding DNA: TGTGCCAGCAGTTTTTTCAGAAATAACCAATACGAGCAGTACTTC.

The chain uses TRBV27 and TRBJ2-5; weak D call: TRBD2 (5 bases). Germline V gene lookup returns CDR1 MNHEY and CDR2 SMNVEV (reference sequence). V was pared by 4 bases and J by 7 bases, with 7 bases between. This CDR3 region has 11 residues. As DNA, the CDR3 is TGTGCCAGCAGTTCTCGGGGGACCCAGTACTTC. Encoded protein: CASSSRGTQYF.

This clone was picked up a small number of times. Here the CDR3 DNA reads TGTGCCAGCAGCTTAGGCGGCGGGGCGTCGACAGATACGCAGTATTTT. As protein: CASSLGGGASTDTQYF. This chain joins TRBV7-9 and TRBJ2-3; a possible D gene is TRBD2 (6 bases). V lost 1 base, J lost 3 bases, and 14 bases lay in between. The CDR3 has 16 amino acids. CDR1 and CDR2 from the germline V gene are SEHNR and FQNEAQ (reference sequence).

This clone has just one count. The CDR3 here is CASSDSSLGQPQHF. CDR3 sequence (DNA): TGTGCCAGCAGTGACAGCTCTCTGGGTCAGCCCCAGCATTTT. The genes are TRBV6-5 and TRBJ1-5, with a tentative D call TRBD1 (5 bases). Trimming stripped 5 bases from V and 6 bases from J, with 14 bases between. This CDR3 region has 14 residues. CDR1 MNHEY and CDR2 SVGAGI come from the germline V gene.

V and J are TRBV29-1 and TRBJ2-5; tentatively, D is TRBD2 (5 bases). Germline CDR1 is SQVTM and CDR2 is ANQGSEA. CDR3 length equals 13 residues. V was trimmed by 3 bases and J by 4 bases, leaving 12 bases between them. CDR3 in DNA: TGCAGCGTTGATCGGCTTGCGGGAGAGACCCAGTACTTC. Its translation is CSVDRLAGETQYF.

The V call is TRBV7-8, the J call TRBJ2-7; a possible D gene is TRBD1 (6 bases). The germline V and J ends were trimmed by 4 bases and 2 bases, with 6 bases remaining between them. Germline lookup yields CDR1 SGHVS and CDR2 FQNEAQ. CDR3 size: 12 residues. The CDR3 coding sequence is TGTGCCAGCAGCTCAGGGGCCTACGAGCAGTACTTC. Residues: CASSSGAYEQYF.

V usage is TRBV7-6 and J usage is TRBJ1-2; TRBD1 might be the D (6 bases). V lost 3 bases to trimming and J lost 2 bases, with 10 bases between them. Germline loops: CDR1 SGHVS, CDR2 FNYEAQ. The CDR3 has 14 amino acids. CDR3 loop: CASSLGRGNYGYTF. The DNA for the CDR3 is TGTGCCAGCAGCTTGGGCAGGGGAAACTATGGCTACACCTTC.

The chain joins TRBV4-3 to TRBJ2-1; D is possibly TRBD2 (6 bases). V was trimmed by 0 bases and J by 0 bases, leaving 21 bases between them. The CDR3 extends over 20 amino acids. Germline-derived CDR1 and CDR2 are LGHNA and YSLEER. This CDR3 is CASSQDPVGGLTRSYNEQFF. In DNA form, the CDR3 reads TGCGCCAGCAGCCAAGATCCGGTGGGGGGACTCACACGCTCCTACAATGAGCAGTTCTTC.

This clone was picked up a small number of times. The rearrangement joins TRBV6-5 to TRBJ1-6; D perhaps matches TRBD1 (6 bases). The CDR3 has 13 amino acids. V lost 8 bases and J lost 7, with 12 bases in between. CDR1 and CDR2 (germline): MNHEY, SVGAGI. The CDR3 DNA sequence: TGTGCCAGCGTGCAGGGGCAAAATTCACCCCTCCACTTT. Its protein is CASVQGQNSPLHF.

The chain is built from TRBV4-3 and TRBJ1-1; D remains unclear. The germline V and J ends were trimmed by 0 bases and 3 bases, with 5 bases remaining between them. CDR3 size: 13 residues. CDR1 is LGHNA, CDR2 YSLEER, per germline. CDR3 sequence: CASSQDRDTEAFF. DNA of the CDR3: TGCGCCAGCAGCCAAGATCGGGACACTGAAGCTTTCTTT.

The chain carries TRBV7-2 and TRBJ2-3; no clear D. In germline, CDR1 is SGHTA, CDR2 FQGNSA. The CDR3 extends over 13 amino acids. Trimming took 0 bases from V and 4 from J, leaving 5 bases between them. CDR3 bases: TGTGCCAGCAGCTTAGCGAGCGCAGATACGCAGTATTTT. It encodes CASSLASADTQYF.

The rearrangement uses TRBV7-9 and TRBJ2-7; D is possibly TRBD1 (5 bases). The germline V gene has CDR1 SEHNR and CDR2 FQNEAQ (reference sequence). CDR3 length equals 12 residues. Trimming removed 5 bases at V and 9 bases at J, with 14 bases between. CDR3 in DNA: TGTGCCAGCAGCCTTGAGGCAGGGCGGCAGTACTTC. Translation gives CASSLEAGRQYF. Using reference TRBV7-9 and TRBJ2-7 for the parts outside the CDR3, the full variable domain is DTGVSQNPRHKITKRGQNVTFRCDPISEHNRLYWYRQTLGQGPEFLTYFQNEAQLEKSRLLSDRFSAERPKGSFSTLEIQRTEQGDSAMYLCASSLEAGRQYFGPGTRLTVT.

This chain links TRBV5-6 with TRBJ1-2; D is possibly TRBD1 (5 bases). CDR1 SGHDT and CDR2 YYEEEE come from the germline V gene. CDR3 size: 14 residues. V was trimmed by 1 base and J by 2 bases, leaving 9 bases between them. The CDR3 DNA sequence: TGTGCCAGCAGCTTGTTGGGGGGGAACTATGGCTACACCTTC. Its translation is CASSLLGGNYGYTF.

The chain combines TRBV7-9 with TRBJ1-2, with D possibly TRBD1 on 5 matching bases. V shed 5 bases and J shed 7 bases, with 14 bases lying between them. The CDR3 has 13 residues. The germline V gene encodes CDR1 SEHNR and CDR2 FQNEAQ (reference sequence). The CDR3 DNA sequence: TGTGCCAGCAGCCCACAGGCGGGGCGTGGCTACACCTTC. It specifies CASSPQAGRGYTF.